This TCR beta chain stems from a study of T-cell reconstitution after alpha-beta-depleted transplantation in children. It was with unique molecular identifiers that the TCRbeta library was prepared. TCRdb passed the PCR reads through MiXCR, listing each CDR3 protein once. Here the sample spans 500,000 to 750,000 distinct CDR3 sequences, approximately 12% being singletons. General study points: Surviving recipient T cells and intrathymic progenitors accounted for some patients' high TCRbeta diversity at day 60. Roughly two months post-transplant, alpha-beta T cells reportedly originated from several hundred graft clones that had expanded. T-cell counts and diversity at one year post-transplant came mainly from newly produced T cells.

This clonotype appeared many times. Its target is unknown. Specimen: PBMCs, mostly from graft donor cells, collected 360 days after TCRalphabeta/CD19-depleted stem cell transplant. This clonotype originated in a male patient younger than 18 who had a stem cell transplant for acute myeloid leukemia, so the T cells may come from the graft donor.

This CDR3 reads CSVEFPEREAYEQFF. The CDR3 nucleotides are TGCAGCGTTGAATTCCCAGAGCGGGAGGCATATGAGCAGTTCTTC. This chain joins TRBV29-1 and TRBJ2-1; 9 nucleotides line up with TRBD2. Germline loops: CDR1 SQVTM, CDR2 ANQGSEA. The CDR3 runs to 15 residues. V dropped 2 bases and J dropped 8; count of bases not matched to a gene: 10.